A selection of T cell receptor beta chains follows, all from one sample in a study of cytomegalovirus exposure and HLA in healthy donors. The table came from immunoSEQ multiplex PCR; TCRdb's copy has only in-frame clones and leaves some out. The sample consists of some 160,000 clones, approximately 9% of them appearing once. The sequenced sample was PBMCs. All receptors derive from a male donor in good health and CMV-seronegative. CDR3s include the opening cysteine and the closing phenylalanine or tryptophan. Fields, in order: CDR3 protein, CDR3 DNA, clone size, D gene, V gene, J gene. D genes are given only for firm matches. Clone size is given for some rows only: seen once, a few or many times, or a class if the clone is expanded.

CDR3aa: CASSPGQGLDDKGYTF
CDR3nt: TGTGCCAGCTCACCGGGACAGGGCCTCGATGATAAAGGCTACACCTTC
abundance: few
d_gene: TRBD1
v_gene: TRBV18
j_gene: TRBJ1-2

CDR3aa: CASSDPRGVDIQYF
CDR3nt: TGTGCCAGCAGTGACCCCCGGGGAGTGGACATTCAGTACTTC
abundance: NA
d_gene: NA
v_gene: TRBV2
j_gene: TRBJ2-4

CDR3aa: CASSYQQLGHPYEQYF
CDR3nt: TGTGCCAGCAGCTACCAACAGCTCGGACATCCCTACGAGCAGTACTTC
abundance: NA
d_gene: NA
v_gene: TRBV21-1
j_gene: TRBJ2-7

CDR3aa: CASSLGQGRGPYQETQYF
CDR3nt: TGTGCCAGCAGCTTAGGACAGGGCCGAGGCCCGTACCAAGAGACCCAGTACTTC
abundance: few
d_gene: TRBD1
v_gene: TRBV5-4
j_gene: TRBJ2-5

CDR3aa: CASSPGAWVQYEQYF
CDR3nt: TGTGCCAGCTCACCGGGGGCTTGGGTCCAGTACGAGCAGTACTTC
abundance: few
d_gene: NA
v_gene: TRBV18
j_gene: TRBJ2-7

CDR3aa: CASRPDTNTDTQYF
CDR3nt: TGTGCCAGCAGACCAGACACGAACACAGATACGCAGTATTTT
abundance: once
d_gene: NA
v_gene: TRBV7-3
j_gene: TRBJ2-3

CDR3aa: CASSLGGFSGRYTF
CDR3nt: TGTGCCAGCAGTTTAGGAGGTTTCAGTGGCCGCTACACCTTC
abundance: few
d_gene: NA
v_gene: TRBV27
j_gene: TRBJ1-2

CDR3aa: CASSPMTSGSGTDTQYF
CDR3nt: TGTGCCAGCAGCCCCATGACTAGCGGGAGTGGGACAGATACGCAGTATTTT
abundance: few
d_gene: TRBD2
v_gene: TRBV5-4
j_gene: TRBJ2-3

CDR3aa: CASSSGTLDEQFF
CDR3nt: TGTGCCAGCAGCTCCGGGACACTCGATGAGCAGTTCTTC
abundance: few
d_gene: NA
v_gene: TRBV7-9
j_gene: TRBJ2-1

CDR3aa: CASRGSSSYEQYF
CDR3nt: TGTGCCAGCAGGGGCTCGAGCTCCTACGAGCAGTACTTC
abundance: few
d_gene: NA
v_gene: TRBV2
j_gene: TRBJ2-7

CDR3aa: CAISENVDRDNEQFF
CDR3nt: TGTGCCATCAGTGAAAATGTCGACAGAGACAATGAGCAGTTCTTC
abundance: few
d_gene: NA
v_gene: TRBV10-3
j_gene: TRBJ2-1

CDR3aa: CASSHYRGMNTEAFF
CDR3nt: TGTGCCAGCAGCCACTACAGGGGAATGAACACTGAAGCTTTCTTT
abundance: NA
d_gene: TRBD1
v_gene: TRBV11-2
j_gene: TRBJ1-1

CDR3aa: CASSQGSEGMNTEAFF
CDR3nt: TGTGCCAGCAGCCAAGGGTCGGAGGGAATGAACACTGAAGCTTTCTTT
abundance: few
d_gene: NA
v_gene: TRBV4-2
j_gene: TRBJ1-1

CDR3aa: CASSIAGEVPYEQYF
CDR3nt: TGTGCCAGTAGTATAGCCGGGGAAGTCCCCTACGAGCAGTACTTC
abundance: NA
d_gene: NA
v_gene: TRBV19
j_gene: TRBJ2-7

CDR3aa: CASSLAVGRNEQFF
CDR3nt: TGTGCCAGCAGCTTGGCCGTGGGGCGGAATGAGCAGTTCTTC
abundance: few
d_gene: NA
v_gene: TRBV5-4
j_gene: TRBJ2-1